What follows describes a single TCR beta chain. This entry belongs to a study of blood T cell repertoires in COVID-19. Study context: Researchers got acute and convalescent COVID-19 samples from the United States, Italy and Spain. In each case, the material was cDNA or gDNA derived from T cells, B-cell-depleted T cells, or PBMCs.

The study drew participants aged about 18 to 89 years from around 24 US areas. Authors' analysis steps: Amplification from reference gene primers served as the basis for estimated nucleated cell counts. Sequenced by immunoSEQ multiplex PCR; TCRdb stores in-frame clones only, minus some. D and trimming come from the DNA, and the V and J calls and clone size come from that table. The sample carries approximately 400,000 clones, 80% to 85% recorded once. CDR3 length equals 17 residues. Germline V gene data show CDR1 as SGHVS and CDR2 as FQNEAQ. Deletions cut 5 bases from V and 0 bases from J, with 17 bases between.

The chain employs TRBV7-8 and TRBJ2-1; no firm D call. The sequence came from a woman in her 50s who had recovered from COVID-19. The sample consisted of PBMCs or T cells enriched from blood (not recorded which). The CDR3 region has the DNA TGTGCCAGCAGCGTCCTCGGAGATCACCCCTCCTACAATGAGCAGTTCTTC. Translated, it gives CASSVLGDHPSYNEQFF.